This T cell receptor (beta chain) was found in a study of T-cell memory formation after mild COVID-19. The CDR3 loop spans 12 amino acids. With 4 bases removed from V and 4 bases from J, the gap between germline ends came to 7 bases. Germline V gene lookup returns CDR1 SGHDT and CDR2 YYEEEE. In its sample, this clonotype was seen a few times. Its antigen remains unidentified. Study-level findings and limits: Researchers report contracting CD4+ clones mostly in CM and EM, with CD8+ clones in EMRA. Pre-infection memory carried some responding clones, suggesting that cross-reactive memory joined. Clones contracting across day 15 to 85 had a balanced CD4/CD8 profile; later expanding clones leaned CD4+.

TCRdb redid the calling of the 5' RACE reads with MiXCR, one entry per CDR3 protein. The sample lists 400,000 to 500,000 distinct CDR3 sequences; over 15% were seen once. This chain connects TRBV5-6 to TRBJ2-3; no clear D gene. The sequenced sample was PBMCs or a T cell subset sorted from them (not recorded which). This clonotype was sampled from an adult woman who had mild COVID-19 (a few samples of this study predate the infection). Cell type and time point are not known. This CDR3 is CASSVIPDTQYF. Written as DNA, the CDR3 is TGTGCCAGCAGCGTAATTCCAGATACGCAGTATTTT.